This is a list of T cell receptor beta chains from one sample in a study of T cells in narcolepsy. Some clones are missing from TCRdb's copy, which holds only in-frame ones; the method was immunoSEQ multiplex PCR. The sample includes about 32,000 clones, roughly 87% of them seen just once. Sequenced material: CD45RA- memory CD4+ T cells from PBMCs. The receptor source for this set is a human donor with narcolepsy. Both conserved end residues are part of each CDR3. Fields, in order: D gene, V gene, clone size, J gene, CDR3 DNA, CDR3 protein. The D gene is left open where the match is weak. Expanded clones get a size class; other rows say once, few or many, or leave the size out.

d_call: NA; v_call: TRBV6-5; clone_size: NA; j_call: TRBJ1-5; cdr3_nt: TGTGCCAGCAGTGGTCCTAATAGAAGCAATCAGCCCCAGCATTTT; cdr3_aa: CASSGPNRSNQPQHF
d_call: TRBD2; v_call: TRBV28; clone_size: NA; j_call: TRBJ2-3; cdr3_nt: TGTGCCAGCAGTCCGAGGACTAGCGGGAGGGGGGATACGCAGTATTTT; cdr3_aa: CASSPRTSGRGDTQYF
d_call: NA; v_call: TRBV2; clone_size: NA; j_call: TRBJ1-4; cdr3_nt: TGTGCCAGCAGTGAAGCCCCGCCGGGGGAAAAACTGTTTTTT; cdr3_aa: CASSEAPPGEKLFF
d_call: TRBD1; v_call: TRBV30; clone_size: NA; j_call: TRBJ1-4; cdr3_nt: TGTGCCTGGAGTGACATGATGACAGGGGAGGTCGAAAAACTGTTTTTT; cdr3_aa: CAWSDMMTGEVEKLFF
d_call: NA; v_call: TRBV6-6; clone_size: NA; j_call: TRBJ1-5; cdr3_nt: TGTGCCAGCAGCCCGGGAGAGCAGCCCCAGCATTTT; cdr3_aa: CASSPGEQPQHF
d_call: TRBD1; v_call: TRBV19; clone_size: NA; j_call: TRBJ2-7; cdr3_nt: TGTGCCAGTAGTATAGGGTTCCAGGGGGTCTACGAGCAGTACTTC; cdr3_aa: CASSIGFQGVYEQYF
d_call: NA; v_call: TRBV10-3; clone_size: once; j_call: TRBJ2-7; cdr3_nt: TGTGCCATCAGTGAGTCGACCACTAAGTCCTACGAGCAGTACTTC; cdr3_aa: CAISESTTKSYEQYF
d_call: TRBD2; v_call: TRBV7-8; clone_size: NA; j_call: TRBJ2-2; cdr3_nt: TGTGCCAGCAGCCTCACTAGCGCCTCCGGGGAGCTGTTTTTT; cdr3_aa: CASSLTSASGELFF
d_call: TRBD1; v_call: TRBV7-9; clone_size: few; j_call: TRBJ2-5; cdr3_nt: TGTGCCAGCAGCTTCCAGGGGGCCGAGACCCAGTACTTC; cdr3_aa: CASSFQGAETQYF
d_call: NA; v_call: TRBV18; clone_size: NA; j_call: TRBJ1-2; cdr3_nt: TGTGCCAGCTCACTTGGGACCTATGGCTACACCTTC; cdr3_aa: CASSLGTYGYTF
d_call: TRBD1; v_call: TRBV28; clone_size: NA; j_call: TRBJ1-2; cdr3_nt: TGTGCCAGCAGTTTAGGTGGACAGGGGGTTATTGGCTACACCTTC; cdr3_aa: CASSLGGQGVIGYTF
d_call: TRBD2; v_call: TRBV5-1; clone_size: NA; j_call: TRBJ2-1; cdr3_nt: TGCGCCAGCAGCTTTGGAGGGGAGGGTAACAATGAGCAGTTCTTC; cdr3_aa: CASSFGGEGNNEQFF
d_call: TRBD2; v_call: TRBV10-1; clone_size: few; j_call: TRBJ2-7; cdr3_nt: TGCGCCAGCAGTCTACTAGCGGGATGGCACGAGCAGTACTTC; cdr3_aa: CASSLLAGWHEQYF
d_call: NA; v_call: TRBV7-8; clone_size: NA; j_call: TRBJ1-1; cdr3_nt: TGTGCCAGCAGCTTGCCCATCGGACGGCAAAAAGGGTCTGAAGCTTTCTTT; cdr3_aa: CASSLPIGRQKGSEAFF
d_call: TRBD2; v_call: TRBV5-1; clone_size: few; j_call: TRBJ2-1; cdr3_nt: TGCGCCAGCAGCTTGGTGGGACTAGCGGGAGGACCGAGCTCCTACAATGAGCAGTTCTTC; cdr3_aa: CASSLVGLAGGPSSYNEQFF
d_call: TRBD1; v_call: TRBV5-4; clone_size: NA; j_call: TRBJ1-2; cdr3_nt: TGTGCCAGCAGCTTGGCCGACAGGGGTTATGGCTACACCTTC; cdr3_aa: CASSLADRGYGYTF
d_call: NA; v_call: TRBV15; clone_size: NA; j_call: TRBJ1-2; cdr3_nt: TGTGCCACCAGCAGAGACGACTATGGCTACACCTTC; cdr3_aa: CATSRDDYGYTF
d_call: NA; v_call: TRBV6-1; clone_size: NA; j_call: TRBJ1-2; cdr3_nt: TGTGCCAGCACCCTGGACAGTGGTAACAATGGCTACACCTTC; cdr3_aa: CASTLDSGNNGYTF
d_call: TRBD2; v_call: TRBV28; clone_size: NA; j_call: TRBJ2-7; cdr3_nt: TGTGCCAGCCTCTCTAGCGGGAGGCCCCACGAGCAGTACTTC; cdr3_aa: CASLSSGRPHEQYF
d_call: NA; v_call: TRBV23-1; clone_size: NA; j_call: TRBJ2-3; cdr3_nt: TGCGCCAGCACTAACACAGATACGCAGTATTTT; cdr3_aa: CASTNTDTQYF
d_call: NA; v_call: TRBV6-5; clone_size: NA; j_call: TRBJ1-2; cdr3_nt: TGTGCCAGCAGGAATACAGACGGTTCCCACTATGGCTACACCTTC; cdr3_aa: CASRNTDGSHYGYTF
d_call: NA; v_call: TRBV19; clone_size: few; j_call: TRBJ1-1; cdr3_nt: TGTGCCAGTAAGTTTAGGGCAGGGGAGACTGGTGAAGCTTTCTTT; cdr3_aa: CASKFRAGETGEAFF
d_call: NA; v_call: TRBV28; clone_size: once; j_call: TRBJ1-5; cdr3_nt: TGTGCCAGCAGTTTATGGGGGTCGCGTCGGAGCAATCAGCCCCAGCATTTT; cdr3_aa: CASSLWGSRRSNQPQHF
d_call: NA; v_call: TRBV14; clone_size: NA; j_call: TRBJ1-6; cdr3_nt: TGTGCCAGCAGCCAAGATCACGGGGGCAACGCACCCCTCCACTTT; cdr3_aa: CASSQDHGGNAPLHF
d_call: NA; v_call: TRBV6-4; clone_size: NA; j_call: TRBJ2-3; cdr3_nt: TGTGCCAGCAGTGTAAGGGAGACTAGCACAGATACGCAGTATTTT; cdr3_aa: CASSVRETSTDTQYF
d_call: TRBD1; v_call: TRBV6-5; clone_size: NA; j_call: TRBJ1-2; cdr3_nt: TGTGCCAGCAGTCCTGGACAGGGACGTTATGGCTACACCTTC; cdr3_aa: CASSPGQGRYGYTF
d_call: TRBD1; v_call: TRBV5-5; clone_size: NA; j_call: TRBJ1-6; cdr3_nt: TGTGCCAGCAGCTTGGGGCAGGGGGATTCACCCCTCCACTTT; cdr3_aa: CASSLGQGDSPLHF
d_call: NA; v_call: TRBV7-2; clone_size: NA; j_call: TRBJ2-5; cdr3_nt: TGTGCCAGCAGCCGATCAGGGGAAGAGACCCAGTACTTC; cdr3_aa: CASSRSGEETQYF
d_call: NA; v_call: TRBV7-6; clone_size: NA; j_call: TRBJ2-3; cdr3_nt: TGTGCCAGCAGCTTAAGTCCAGGACTGCTCACAGATACGCAGTATTTT; cdr3_aa: CASSLSPGLLTDTQYF
d_call: TRBD2; v_call: TRBV5-8; clone_size: NA; j_call: TRBJ2-1; cdr3_nt: TGTGCCAGCAGCTCGAATGGCGGGAGTCGAACCTACAATGAGCAGTTCTTC; cdr3_aa: CASSSNGGSRTYNEQFF
d_call: NA; v_call: TRBV18; clone_size: NA; j_call: TRBJ1-1; cdr3_nt: TGTGCCAGCTCACGGAACAGGGACACTGAAGCTTTCTTT; cdr3_aa: CASSRNRDTEAFF
d_call: TRBD1; v_call: TRBV5-4; clone_size: NA; j_call: TRBJ2-7; cdr3_nt: TGTGCCAGCACTCCATCGGGACAGGGTGACGAGCAGTACTTC; cdr3_aa: CASTPSGQGDEQYF
d_call: TRBD2; v_call: TRBV28; clone_size: NA; j_call: TRBJ2-5; cdr3_nt: TGTGCCAGCAGCCTAGCGGGAGTGCTGGAGACCCAGTACTTC; cdr3_aa: CASSLAGVLETQYF
d_call: TRBD1; v_call: TRBV10-1; clone_size: NA; j_call: TRBJ1-1; cdr3_nt: TGCGCCAGCAGTGAGGGAGAGGGGAGACAGGGCTCGGCTGAAGCTTTCTTT; cdr3_aa: CASSEGEGRQGSAEAFF
d_call: NA; v_call: TRBV4-2; clone_size: NA; j_call: TRBJ2-7; cdr3_nt: TGTGCCAGCAGGGGGTCTGGGAGGGGGGACGAGCAGTACTTC; cdr3_aa: CASRGSGRGDEQYF
d_call: NA; v_call: TRBV7-2; clone_size: NA; j_call: TRBJ2-1; cdr3_nt: TGTGCCAGCAGCCAAATACGAGTGCAGCAGTTCTTC; cdr3_aa: CASSQIRVQQFF
d_call: NA; v_call: TRBV7-6; clone_size: NA; j_call: TRBJ2-5; cdr3_nt: TGTGCCAGCAGCTTCATCCCCGAACAAGAGACCCAGTACTTC; cdr3_aa: CASSFIPEQETQYF